This TCR beta chain was sequenced for a study of T cell changes during pregnancy in multiple sclerosis (dated by TCRdb to about 2019). For the wider study: The study looked at changes in the T cell repertoire across pregnancy in women with multiple sclerosis.

Receptor libraries were prepared by the immunoSEQ multiplex PCR assay. The source is immuneACCESS, and TCRdb retained only in-frame sequences with V and J called. Part of the clones is not carried over; for the studies checked, unresolved V genes explain less than half of this, and the remainder is unexplained. The sample has 90,000 or so clones on record, under 95% of them singletons. The ten largest make up over 1.5% of the sample. Comments on this clone: What this receptor recognizes is not known. The record has no base qualities; no much larger clone is one base away.

Sequences SGHTA (CDR1) and FQGTGA (CDR2) are obtained from the germline V gene. The CDR3 contains 15 residues, cysteine and phenylalanine counted. The DNA shown is the 45-base CDR3, in frame from base 1. Germline trimming amounts to 4 bases on V and 5 bases on J, with 3 as the count of junction bases outside the gene matches. Sequencing used peripheral blood, obtained in the first trimester of pregnancy. The sequence joins TRBV7-3 to TRBJ2-2; TRBD1 fits 11 bases in the junction. The TCR sequence derives from a female donor with multiple sclerosis, enrolled in a pregnancy study. The CDR3 in this case is CASSSGTGGTGELFF. The sequenced DNA: TGTGCCAGCAGCTCGGGGACAGGGGGGACCGGGGAGCTGTTTTTT.